A selection of T cell receptor beta chains follows, all from one sample in a study of T cell changes during pregnancy in multiple sclerosis. Repertoires were generated with immunoSEQ multiplex PCR, while TCRdb's copy carries only in-frame clones and drops some. Here the sample spans about 79,000 clones, around 93% being singletons. The sample in question was peripheral blood, obtained in the second trimester of pregnancy. The receptors were sampled from a female donor in good health, enrolled as a control in a pregnancy study. CDR3s include the opening cysteine and the closing phenylalanine or tryptophan. D genes are given only for firm matches. Not every row has a clone size; where given, it reads once, few, many or a size class.

v_gene	j_gene	abundance	d_gene	CDR3aa	CDR3nt
TRBV18	TRBJ1-3	.	TRBD1	CASSPSFFAGGRNTIYF	TGTGCCAGCTCACCATCCTTCTTCGCAGGGGGAAGAAACACCATATATTTT
TRBV10-3	TRBJ2-1	.	.	CAISGGTREYNEQFF	TGTGCCATCAGTGGGGGGACCCGGGAGTACAATGAGCAGTTCTTC
TRBV6-5	TRBJ1-1	.	.	CASSRDTEAFF	TGTGCCAGCAGCCGAGACACTGAAGCTTTCTTT
TRBV9	TRBJ1-1	.	.	CASSGGGLNTEAFF	TGTGCCAGCAGCGGGGGGGGGTTGAACACTGAAGCTTTCTTT
TRBV7-2	TRBJ2-3	.	TRBD1	CASSAKGATDTQYF	TGTGCCAGCAGCGCGAAGGGGGCCACAGATACGCAGTATTTT
TRBV5-8	TRBJ2-7	.	TRBD1	CASSLRDRGVNHPTYEQYF	TGTGCCAGCAGCTTGAGAGACAGGGGAGTCAACCATCCTACGTACGAGCAGTACTTC
TRBV19	TRBJ2-5	.	TRBD2	CASSISWVAGGQETQYF	TGTGCCAGTAGTATCAGTTGGGTAGCGGGGGGACAAGAGACCCAGTACTTC
TRBV30	TRBJ1-2	.	.	CAWTGLVEHGWGYTF	TGTGCCTGGACCGGACTAGTAGAGCACGGCTGGGGCTACACCTTC
TRBV2	TRBJ1-5	.	.	CASTISNQPQHF	TGTGCCAGTACAATTAGCAATCAGCCCCAGCATTTT
TRBV5-4	TRBJ1-6	.	.	CASSLFRGGASPLHF	TGTGCCAGCAGCTTGTTCCGCGGAGGCGCTTCACCCCTCCACTTT
TRBV6-1	TRBJ1-4	.	.	CASRLDRTEKLFF	TGTGCCAGCAGACTGGACAGAACTGAAAAACTGTTTTTT
TRBV11-2	TRBJ2-5	.	.	CASSQGAVATQYF	TGTGCCAGCAGTCAAGGGGCTGTGGCGACCCAGTACTTC
TRBV30	TRBJ1-5	.	.	CAWSPESNQPQHF	TGTGCCTGGAGTCCAGAAAGCAATCAGCCCCAGCATTTT
TRBV7-3	TRBJ2-1	.	.	CASSPRAGAQDNEQFF	TGTGCCAGCAGCCCCCGCGCGGGGGCTCAAGACAATGAGCAGTTCTTC
TRBV27	TRBJ2-6	.	.	CASSFSGAPATGANVLTF	TGTGCCAGCAGTTTCTCTGGGGCACCCGCTACTGGGGCCAACGTCCTGACTTTC
TRBV5-4	TRBJ1-1	once	.	CASSRGGGTGMNTEAFF	TGTGCCAGCAGCCGTGGAGGAGGGACGGGCATGAACACTGAAGCTTTCTTT
TRBV15	TRBJ2-2	.	.	CATSTLDRTGELFF	TGTGCCACCAGCACCCTGGACAGAACCGGGGAGCTGTTTTTT
TRBV30	TRBJ1-4	.	.	CAWGGAAATNEKLFF	TGTGCCTGGGGAGGGGCCGCCGCAACTAATGAAAAACTGTTTTTT
TRBV11-3	TRBJ2-4	.	.	CASSLDPGNIQYF	TGTGCCAGCAGCCTAGATCCGGGGAACATTCAGTACTTC
TRBV6-5	TRBJ1-6	.	.	CASSYNSRPSPLHF	TGTGCCAGCAGTTATAATAGCCGTCCGTCACCCCTCCACTTT
TRBV19	TRBJ1-1	.	.	CASKHRNTEAFF	TGTGCCAGTAAGCATAGGAACACTGAAGCTTTCTTT
TRBV10-1	TRBJ2-3	.	TRBD2	CASSFERGSGDTQYF	TGCGCCAGCAGTTTCGAGCGGGGGTCTGGTGATACGCAGTATTTT
TRBV30	TRBJ1-1	.	TRBD1	CAWRTGTGRMNTEAFF	TGTGCCTGGAGGACCGGGACAGGGCGGATGAACACTGAAGCTTTCTTT
TRBV27	TRBJ2-7	.	.	CASTAGAAYEQYF	TGTGCCAGCACCGCGGGGGCGGCCTACGAGCAGTACTTC
TRBV11-2	TRBJ1-1	.	.	CASSLVVASVNTEAFF	TGTGCCAGCAGCTTGGTGGTAGCGTCGGTGAACACTGAAGCTTTCTTT
TRBV27	TRBJ2-2	once	TRBD1	CASSLSLPLPGTEYTGELFF	TGTGCCAGCAGTTTATCCTTACCCCTCCCCGGGACAGAGTACACCGGGGAGCTGTTTTTT
TRBV27	TRBJ1-2	.	.	CASSLSLGQLFNYGYTF	TGTGCCAGCAGTTTATCCCTAGGACAGCTATTTAACTATGGCTACACCTTC
TRBV9	TRBJ1-2	.	TRBD1	CASSVEARGEYGYTF	TGTGCCAGCAGCGTAGAGGCCAGGGGGGAATATGGCTACACCTTC
TRBV6-5	TRBJ1-5	.	.	CASSYSGREHQPQHF	TGTGCCAGCAGTTACTCTGGCAGGGAACATCAGCCCCAGCATTTT
TRBV5-1	TRBJ2-1	.	TRBD2	CASSLEASGSSYNEQFF	TGCGCCAGCAGCTTGGAGGCTAGCGGGAGCTCCTACAATGAGCAGTTCTTC
TRBV18	TRBJ2-3	once	TRBD2	CASSELATVKTDTQYF	TGTGCCAGCTCAGAACTAGCGACGGTAAAGACAGATACGCAGTATTTT
TRBV21-1	TRBJ2-2	.	.	CASRDRGFTGELFF	TGTGCCAGCCGGGACAGGGGCTTCACCGGGGAGCTGTTTTTT
TRBV19	TRBJ2-1	.	TRBD1	CASSRAGQGYNEQFF	TGTGCCAGTAGCCGTGCAGGACAGGGTTACAATGAGCAGTTCTTC
TRBV30	TRBJ1-2	once	.	CAWSEAGGFYGYTF	TGTGCCTGGAGTGAAGCGGGCGGGTTCTATGGCTACACCTTC
TRBV7-9	TRBJ2-3	once	TRBD1	CATGQGADTQYF	TGTGCCACCGGACAGGGGGCAGATACGCAGTATTTT
TRBV10-3	TRBJ1-5	once	.	CAITEQLNQPQHF	TGTGCCATCACCGAGCAACTCAATCAGCCCCAGCATTTT
TRBV9	TRBJ1-1	once	.	CASSGAPAGVNTEAFF	TGTGCCAGCAGCGGAGCCCCCGCGGGGGTGAACACTGAAGCTTTCTTT
TRBV15	TRBJ2-7	.	.	CATSRDIGGGEQYF	TGTGCCACCAGCAGGGACATTGGGGGCGGCGAGCAGTACTTC
TRBV9	TRBJ2-7	.	.	CASSVGGGHSYEQYF	TGTGCCAGCAGCGTAGGGGGGGGGCACTCCTACGAGCAGTACTTC
TRBV19	TRBJ1-1	.	.	CASKQATLNTEAFF	TGTGCCAGTAAACAGGCGACTTTGAACACTGAAGCTTTCTTT
TRBV7-2	TRBJ1-1	.	.	CASSLDSILTEAFF	TGTGCCAGCAGCTTAGATTCCATTCTAACTGAAGCTTTCTTT
TRBV6-5	TRBJ1-6	.	.	CATSRGEGAPLHF	TGTGCCACCTCAAGGGGCGAGGGGGCACCCCTCCACTTT
TRBV7-9	TRBJ1-1	once	TRBD1	CASSSIRTGRTEAFF	TGTGCCAGCAGCTCCATCCGGACAGGGCGCACTGAAGCTTTCTTT
TRBV9	TRBJ2-1	.	TRBD2	CASSQGLALNEQFF	TGTGCCAGCAGCCAGGGACTAGCGCTCAATGAGCAGTTCTTC
TRBV19	TRBJ2-3	once	.	CASSSGVVTDTQYF	TGTGCCAGTAGTTCGGGGGTCGTCACAGATACGCAGTATTTT
TRBV7-3	TRBJ1-1	.	.	CASSLLQVTNTEAFF	TGTGCCAGCAGCTTACTGCAGGTTACGAACACTGAAGCTTTCTTT
TRBV9	TRBJ2-5	.	TRBD1	CASSVGTGGGETQYF	TGTGCCAGCAGCGTGGGGACAGGGGGCGGTGAGACCCAGTACTTC
TRBV9	TRBJ1-4	.	.	CASSASRDWGEKLFF	TGTGCCAGCAGCGCGTCCCGGGACTGGGGTGAAAAACTGTTTTTT
TRBV10-3	TRBJ1-3	.	.	CAISKGQPGNTIYF	TGTGCCATCAGTAAAGGACAGCCGGGAAACACCATATATTTT
TRBV4-3	TRBJ2-2	.	TRBD1	CASSQETGGPGELFF	TGCGCCAGCAGCCAAGAAACAGGGGGCCCCGGGGAGCTGTTTTTT
TRBV15	TRBJ1-2	.	TRBD1	CATSRPPQGADGYTF	TGTGCCACCAGCAGACCTCCACAGGGGGCTGATGGCTACACCTTC
TRBV7-3	TRBJ1-1	once	.	CASSKTGMNTEAFF	TGTGCCAGCAGCAAAACAGGAATGAACACTGAAGCTTTCTTT
TRBV23-1	TRBJ1-2	.	TRBD1	CASGRGGFGDRGFYGYTF	TGCGCCAGCGGCCGGGGGGGTTTTGGGGACAGGGGGTTCTATGGCTACACCTTC
TRBV2	TRBJ1-4	.	TRBD1	CASSQRQGGEKLFF	TGTGCCAGCAGTCAAAGGCAGGGGGGCGAAAAACTGTTTTTT
TRBV27	TRBJ1-1	.	TRBD1	CASSLGTGEEAFF	TGTGCCAGCAGTTTAGGGACAGGGGAGGAAGCTTTCTTT